Reported below is one T cell receptor (beta chain). Its antigen remains unidentified. Compared with germline, one end of the junction differs, possibly owing to a read error. These data are taken from a study of cytomegalovirus exposure and HLA in healthy donors. Study findings and constraints: Rates of TCR association differed by HLA locus in a later analysis, with DRB1 highest and HLA-C lowest. The study designated 150 to 200 TCR beta chains cytomegalovirus-associated.

PCR employed 60 Vbeta and 13 Jbeta primers. Measured with immunoSEQ multiplex PCR; TCRdb has only the in-frame clones, and not every one. This sample yields roughly 150,000 clones, of which roughly 84% are seen a single time; about 1.4% belongs to the top ten. CDR1 is SEHNR, CDR2 FQNEAQ, per germline (reference sequence). The CDR3 is made up of 16 amino acids. Material: PBMCs. This chain links TRBV7-9 with TRBJ2-4; 8 nucleotides line up with TRBD2. The receptor's source is a woman between 18 and 29 years old in good health and CMV-seronegative. The CDR3 DNA is TGTTCCAGCAGCTTAGTGGGGCAGCGGGGGAAAAACATTCAGTACTTC. As protein: CSSSLVGQRGKNIQYF.